Shown below are 23 T cell receptor beta chains from a single sample sequenced in a study of cytomegalovirus exposure and HLA in healthy donors. Primers: 60 Vbeta forward and 13 Jbeta reverse. The method was immunoSEQ multiplex PCR; TCRdb's version includes in-frame clones alone and lacks a portion of them. The table shows around 130,000 clones, with approximately 85% occurring only once. Sample: PBMCs. The receptors derive from a woman aged 25 to 39 in good health and CMV-seropositive.

The table lists this clone with a count of one. This rearrangement joins TRBV27 to TRBJ2-1; the D gene is possibly TRBD2 (5 bases). CDR1 and CDR2 from the germline V gene are MNHEY and SMNVEV (reference sequence). This CDR3 region has 14 residues. Trimming took off 7 bases at V and 2 bases at J, with 12 bases between the two ends. Here the CDR3 reads CASTEGLPYNEQFF. For the CDR3, the DNA is TGTGCCAGCACTGAAGGACTGCCCTACAATGAGCAGTTCTTC.

This rearrangement joins TRBV6-6 to TRBJ1-1; D is unclear. This CDR3 is built from 15 residues. Germline CDR1 reads MNHNY; CDR2 reads SVGAGI (reference sequence). Trimming pared 5 bases from V and 3 bases from J, leaving 16 bases between. The CDR3 is CASSSRVTLDTEAFF. The CDR3 DNA reads TGTGCCAGCAGTAGCCGGGTTACGCTGGACACTGAAGCTTTCTTT.

The J gene is TRBJ2-7, the V gene TRBV2; D might be TRBD2 (5 bases). This CDR3 contains 14 residues. Trimming removed 6 bases from V and 0 bases from J, with 12 bases in between. Germline V gene lookup returns CDR1 SNHLY and CDR2 FYNNEI. CDR3 nucleotide sequence: TGTGCCAGCAGAGACGGACTCCTCTCCTACGAGCAGTACTTC. Amino acid sequence: CASRDGLLSYEQYF.

V gene TRBV9 combines with J gene TRBJ2-5; D might be TRBD2 (5 bases). The CDR3 has 14 residues. Trimming cost V 4 bases and J 2 bases, with 12 bases left between them. Looked up from germline, CDR1 is SGDLS and CDR2 is YYNGEE. The chain's CDR3 is CASSPRETQETQYF. The DNA for the CDR3 is TGTGCCAGCAGCCCGAGGGAGACACAAGAGACCCAGTACTTC.

V gene TRBV27 combines with J gene TRBJ1-1; TRBD1 might be the D (5 bases). V lost 1 base and J 6 bases, leaving 9 bases between the germline ends. The germline CDR1 and CDR2 sequences are MNHEY and SMNVEV (reference sequence). The CDR3 totals 13 residues. Here the CDR3 reads CASSLWGGSEAFF. The CDR3 DNA sequence: TGTGCCAGCAGTTTATGGGGGGGATCTGAAGCTTTCTTT.

The chain uses TRBV11-3 and TRBJ2-2, with 7 bases that match TRBD1. Germline V gene sequence: CDR1 SGHNT, CDR2 YENEEA. CDR3 length: 16 amino acids. Losses at the gene ends were 5 bases for V and 1 base for J; bases not matched to a gene: 7. CDR3 DNA: TGTGCCAGCAGCCTCGACAGGACAGGGAACACCGGGGAGCTGTTTTTT. It encodes CASSLDRTGNTGELFF. The variable domain in full, with the rest retrieved from reference TRBV11-3 and TRBJ2-2, is EAGVVQSPRYKIIEKKQPVAFWCNPISGHNTLYWYLQNLGQGPELLIRYENEEAVDDSQLPKDRFSAERLKGVDSTLKIQPAELGDSAVYLCASSLDRTGNTGELFFGEGSRLTVL.

The chain has TRBV5-6 and TRBJ2-3; D remains unclear. The CDR3 covers 13 residues. V lost 0 bases, J lost 3 bases, and 5 bases lay in between. CDR1 is SGHDT, CDR2 YYEEEE, per germline. The chain's CDR3 is CASSLAITDTQYF. DNA for the CDR3: TGTGCCAGCAGCTTGGCTATTACAGATACGCAGTATTTT.

This clone was found a few times. V is TRBV5-4 and J is TRBJ2-3; D perhaps matches TRBD2 (7 bases). Germline V gene sequence: CDR1 SGHNT, CDR2 YYREEE (reference sequence). This CDR3 comprises 17 residues. The germline V and J ends were trimmed by 4 bases and 2 bases, with 20 bases remaining between them. CDR3 in DNA: TGTGCCAGCAGCCCCCCACAGCTGGGGGGGGCCACAGATACGCAGTATTTT. Translating it yields CASSPPQLGGATDTQYF.

On this clone itself: This specimen includes other DNA sequences encoding the same CDR3. V gene TRBV9 combines with J gene TRBJ1-5; TRBD1 matches 7 bases. V trimming: 0 bases; J trimming: 7 bases; junction bases outside the gene matches: 1. This CDR3 is 13 amino acids long. Germline-derived CDR1 and CDR2 are SGDLS and YYNGEE. The CDR3 nucleotides are TGTGCCAGCAGCGTAGGAGGGGGCCAGCCCCAGCATTTT. It encodes CASSVGGGQPQHF.

The chain has TRBV6-5 and TRBJ2-7, with TRBD2 identical over 10 bases. CDR3 length: 13 amino acids. Germline values: CDR1 MNHEY, CDR2 SVGAGI. Unmatched junction bases numbered 9, after V lost 11 bases and J lost 5 bases. CDR3 region: CAAFSGRPHEQYF. CDR3 sequence (DNA): TGTGCCGCATTTAGCGGGAGGCCCCACGAGCAGTACTTC.

The DNA for the CDR3 is TGTGCCAGCACCCCCTGGGGAGGGGCAGAGACCCAGTACTTC. It is translated as CASTPWGGAETQYF. This chain joins TRBV27 and TRBJ2-5; 7 positions match TRBD2. J lost 4 bases, V lost 7 bases, and 9 bases had no gene match. The CDR3 consists of 14 residues. Germline V CDR1 and CDR2: MNHEY, SMNVEV (reference sequence).

V and J are TRBV28 and TRBJ2-7; no reliable D call. The CDR3 sequence is 11 residues long. Germline loops: CDR1 MDHEN, CDR2 SYDVKM. The ends were cut back, 4 bases at V and 7 bases at J, with 8 bases in the middle. CDR3 residues: CASSSAKEQYF. CDR3 in DNA: TGTGCCAGCAGTTCAGCGAAAGAGCAGTACTTC.

This chain connects TRBV7-2 to TRBJ2-5, with TRBD1 identical over 7 bases. The CDR3 is made up of 14 amino acids. Unmatched junction bases numbered 7, after V lost 5 bases and J lost 4 bases. Germline lookup yields CDR1 SGHTA and CDR2 FQGNSA. The CDR3 DNA follows: TGTGCCAGCAGCGCACTGACAGGGTTAGAGACCCAGTACTTC. Residues: CASSALTGLETQYF.

The chain's CDR3 is CASSSSNSGNTIYF. The CDR3 DNA reads as TGTGCCAGCAGTTCGAGTAACTCTGGAAACACCATATATTTT. The chain recombines TRBV28 with TRBJ1-3; D not resolved. CDR1 and CDR2 (germline): MDHEN, SYDVKM. With 4 bases removed from V and 0 bases from J, the gap between germline ends came to 7 bases. The CDR3 totals 14 residues.

The chain combines TRBV18 with TRBJ1-5; no clear D gene. Germline CDR1 is KGHSH and CDR2 is LQKENI. There are 14 residues in the CDR3. Trimming took 5 bases from V and 4 from J, leaving 12 bases between them. The CDR3 coding sequence is TGTGCCAGCTCATCGTCAAACGGGAATCAGCCCCAGCATTTT. It is translated as CASSSSNGNQPQHF.

The chain is built from TRBV11-2 and TRBJ1-1; TRBD1 matches at 8 bases. Trimming removed 2 bases from V and 5 bases from J; junction bases left unmatched: 7. The CDR3 covers 15 residues. Per the germline V gene, CDR1 is SGHAT and CDR2 is FQNNGV. CDR3 in amino acids: CASSLFQTGETEAFF. In DNA, the CDR3 is TGTGCCAGCAGCTTATTCCAGACAGGGGAAACTGAAGCTTTCTTT.

The chain employs TRBV7-8 and TRBJ2-7; D perhaps matches TRBD1 (6 bases). Germline V gene sequence: CDR1 SGHVS, CDR2 FQNEAQ. Trimming took off 5 bases at V and 2 bases at J, with 13 bases between the two ends. The CDR3 is made up of 14 amino acids. The CDR3 DNA reads as TGTGCCAGCAGCCCAACGGGACAAACCTACGAGCAGTACTTC. Protein product: CASSPTGQTYEQYF.

On this clone itself: One junction end does not reproduce the germline sequence, and a read error may be involved. The chain combines TRBV6-1 with TRBJ1-2; 7 bases fit TRBD1. The CDR3 contains 13 residues. Germline CDR1 and CDR2: MNHNS and SASEGT. CDR3 sequence: CTSSDGQAYGYTF. The CDR3 nucleotides are TGTACCAGCAGTGACGGACAGGCCTATGGCTACACCTTC.

This clone occurred once. The chain recombines TRBV6-6 with TRBJ1-5; 7 bases align to TRBD1. Trimming took 5 bases from V and 0 from J; bases not matched to a gene: 7. CDR1 and CDR2 from the germline V gene are MNHNY and SVGAGI (reference sequence). The CDR3 runs to 16 residues. CDR3 protein: CASSQSGTDSNQPQHF. The CDR3 nucleotides read TGTGCCAGCAGTCAGTCCGGGACAGATAGCAATCAGCCCCAGCATTTT.

The J gene is TRBJ1-4, the V gene TRBV10-3; tentative D call: TRBD1 (6 bases). V lost 4 bases and J lost 0, with 15 bases in between. This CDR3 has 17 residues. The germline CDR1 and CDR2 sequences are ENHRY and SYGVKD. CDR3 region: CAISGGGGLPTNEKLFF. CDR3 bases: TGTGCCATCAGTGGTGGAGGGGGACTACCAACTAATGAAAAACTGTTTTTT.

The V and J genes are TRBV5-6 and TRBJ2-3; 8 nucleotides agree with TRBD1. J lost 4 bases, V lost 5 bases, and 6 bases had no gene match. Germline V gene lookup returns CDR1 SGHDT and CDR2 YYEEEE. The CDR3 length is 14 residues. The CDR3 loop reads CASSAGQGADTQYF. Written as DNA, the CDR3 is TGTGCCAGCAGTGCTGGACAGGGAGCAGATACGCAGTATTTT.

This chain connects TRBV6-6 to TRBJ1-1, with 8 bases that match TRBD1. The CDR3 spans 14 residues. Trimming removed 11 bases from V and 1 base from J; junction bases left unmatched: 9. The germline CDR1 and CDR2 sequences are MNHNY and SVGAGI (reference sequence). The CDR3: CAGQGARGNTEAFF. The CDR3 DNA reads TGTGCCGGCCAGGGGGCGCGGGGGAACACTGAAGCTTTCTTT.

The chain employs TRBV2 and TRBJ2-5, with TRBD2 as a possible D gene (6 bases). The CDR3 consists of 15 residues. Germline-derived CDR1 and CDR2 are SNHLY and FYNNEI. Trimming took 1 base from V and 0 from J, leaving 9 bases between them. The CDR3 nucleotides are TGTGCCAGCAGTGAAGGGGGAGGACACCAAGAGACCCAGTACTTC. Its protein is CASSEGGGHQETQYF.